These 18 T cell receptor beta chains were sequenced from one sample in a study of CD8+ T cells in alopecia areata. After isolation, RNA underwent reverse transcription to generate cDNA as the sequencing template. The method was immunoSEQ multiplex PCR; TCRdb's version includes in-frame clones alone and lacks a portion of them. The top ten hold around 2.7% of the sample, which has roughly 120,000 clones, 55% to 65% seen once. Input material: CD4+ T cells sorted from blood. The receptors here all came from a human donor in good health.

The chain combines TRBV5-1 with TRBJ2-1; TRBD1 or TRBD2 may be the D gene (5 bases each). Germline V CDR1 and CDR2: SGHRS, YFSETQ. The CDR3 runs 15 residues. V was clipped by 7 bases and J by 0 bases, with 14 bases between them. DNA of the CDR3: TGCGCCAGCGGACATGGACTGAACTCCTACAATGAGCAGTTCTTC. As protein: CASGHGLNSYNEQFF.

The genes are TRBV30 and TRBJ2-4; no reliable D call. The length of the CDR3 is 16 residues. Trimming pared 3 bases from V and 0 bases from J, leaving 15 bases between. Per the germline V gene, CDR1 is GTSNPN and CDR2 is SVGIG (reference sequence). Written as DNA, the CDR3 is TGTGCCTGGAGCCGGGCAGGAGTACTAGCCAAAAACATTCAGTACTTC. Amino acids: CAWSRAGVLAKNIQYF.

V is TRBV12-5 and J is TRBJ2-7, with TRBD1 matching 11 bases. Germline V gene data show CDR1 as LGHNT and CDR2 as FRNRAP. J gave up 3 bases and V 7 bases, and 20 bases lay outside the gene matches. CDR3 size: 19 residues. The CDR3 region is CASAPEGTGGIPHYYEQYF. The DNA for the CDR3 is TGTGCTAGTGCTCCGGAGGGGACAGGGGGAATCCCCCACTACTACGAGCAGTACTTC.

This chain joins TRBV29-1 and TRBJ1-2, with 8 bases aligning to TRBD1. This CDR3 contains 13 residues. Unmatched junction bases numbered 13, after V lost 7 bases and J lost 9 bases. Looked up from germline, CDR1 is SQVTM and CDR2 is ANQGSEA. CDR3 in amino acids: CSAYRGELDSYTF. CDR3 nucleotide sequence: TGCAGCGCCTACAGGGGGGAGCTGGATAGCTACACCTTC. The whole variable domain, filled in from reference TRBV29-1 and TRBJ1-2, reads SAVISQKPSRDICQRGTSLTIQCQVDSQVTMMFWYRQQPGQSLTLIATANQGSEATYESGFVIDKFPISRPNLTFSTLTVSNMSPEDSSIYLCSAYRGELDSYTFGSGTRLTVV.

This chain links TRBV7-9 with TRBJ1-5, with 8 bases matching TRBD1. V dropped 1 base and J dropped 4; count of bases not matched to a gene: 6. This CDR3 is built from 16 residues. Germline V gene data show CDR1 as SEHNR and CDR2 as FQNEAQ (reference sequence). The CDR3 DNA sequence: TGTGCCAGCAGCTTAGGGACAGGGAGTGGTAATCAGCCCCAGCATTTT. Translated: CASSLGTGSGNQPQHF.

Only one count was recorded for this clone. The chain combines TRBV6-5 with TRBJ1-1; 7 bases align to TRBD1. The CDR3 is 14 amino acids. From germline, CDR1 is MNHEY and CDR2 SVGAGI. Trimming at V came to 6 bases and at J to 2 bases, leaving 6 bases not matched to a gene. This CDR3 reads CASRAGGGNTEAFF. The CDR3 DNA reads TGTGCCAGCAGGGCAGGGGGAGGTAACACTGAAGCTTTCTTT.

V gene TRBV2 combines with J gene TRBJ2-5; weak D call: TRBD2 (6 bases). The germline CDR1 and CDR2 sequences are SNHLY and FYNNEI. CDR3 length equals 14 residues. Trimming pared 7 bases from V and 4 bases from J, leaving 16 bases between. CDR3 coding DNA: TGTGCCAGCACCACCGGGGGAGGTTTAGAGACCCAGTACTTC. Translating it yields CASTTGGGLETQYF. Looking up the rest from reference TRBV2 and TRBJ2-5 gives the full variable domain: EPEVTQTPSHQVTQMGQEVILRCVPISNHLYFYWYRQILGQKVEFLVSFYNNEISEKSEIFDDQFSVERPDGSNFTLKIRSTKLEDSAMYFCASTTGGGLETQYFGPGTRLLVL.

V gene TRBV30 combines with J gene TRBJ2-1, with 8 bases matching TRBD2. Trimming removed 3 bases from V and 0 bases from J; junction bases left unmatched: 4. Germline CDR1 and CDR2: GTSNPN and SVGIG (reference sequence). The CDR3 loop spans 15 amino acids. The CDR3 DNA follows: TGTGCCTGGAGCCTCACTAGCGGCTCCTACAATGAGCAGTTCTTC. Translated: CAWSLTSGSYNEQFF.

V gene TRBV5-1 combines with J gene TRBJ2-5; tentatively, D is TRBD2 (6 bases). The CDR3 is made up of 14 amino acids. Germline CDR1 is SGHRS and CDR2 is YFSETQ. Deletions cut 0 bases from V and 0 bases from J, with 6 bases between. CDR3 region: CASSLGDYQETQYF. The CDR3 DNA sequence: TGCGCCAGCAGCTTGGGGGACTACCAAGAGACCCAGTACTTC.

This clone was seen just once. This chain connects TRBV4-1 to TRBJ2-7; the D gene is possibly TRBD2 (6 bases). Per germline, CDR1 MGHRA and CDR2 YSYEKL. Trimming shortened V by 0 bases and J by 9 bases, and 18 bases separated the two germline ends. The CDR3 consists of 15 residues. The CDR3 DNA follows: TGCGCCAGCAGCCAAGACCCGGACGGCGCCGGGGGGCAGTACTTC. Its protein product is CASSQDPDGAGGQYF.

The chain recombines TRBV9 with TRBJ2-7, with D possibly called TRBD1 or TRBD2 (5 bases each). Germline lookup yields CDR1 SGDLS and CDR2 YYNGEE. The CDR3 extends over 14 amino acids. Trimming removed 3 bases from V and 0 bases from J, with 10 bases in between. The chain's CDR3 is CASSESGSSYEQYF. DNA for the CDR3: TGTGCCAGCAGCGAATCAGGGAGCTCCTACGAGCAGTACTTC. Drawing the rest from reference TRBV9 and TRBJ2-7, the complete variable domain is DSGVTQTPKHLITATGQRVTLRCSPRSGDLSVYWYQQSLDQGLQFLIQYYNGEERAKGNILERFSAQQFPDLHSELNLSSLELGDSALYFCASSESGSSYEQYFGPGTRLTVT.

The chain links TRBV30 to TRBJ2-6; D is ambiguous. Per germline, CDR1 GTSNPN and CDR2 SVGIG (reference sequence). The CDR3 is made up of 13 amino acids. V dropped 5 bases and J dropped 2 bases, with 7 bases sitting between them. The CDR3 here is CAWGATGANVLTF. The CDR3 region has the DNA TGTGCCTGGGGCGCAACTGGGGCCAACGTCCTGACTTTC.

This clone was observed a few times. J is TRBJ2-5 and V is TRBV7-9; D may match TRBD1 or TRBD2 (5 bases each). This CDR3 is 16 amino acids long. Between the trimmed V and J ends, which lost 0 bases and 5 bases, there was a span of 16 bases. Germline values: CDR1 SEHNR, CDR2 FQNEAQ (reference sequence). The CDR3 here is CASSLASRDEGETQYF. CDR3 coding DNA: TGTGCCAGCAGCTTAGCGTCCAGGGACGAGGGGGAGACCCAGTACTTC.

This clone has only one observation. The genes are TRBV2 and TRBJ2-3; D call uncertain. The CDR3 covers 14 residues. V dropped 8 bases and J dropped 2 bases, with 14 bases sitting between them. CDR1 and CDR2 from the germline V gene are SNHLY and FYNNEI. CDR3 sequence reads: CASRWSPATDTQYF. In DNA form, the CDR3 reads TGTGCCAGCCGCTGGAGTCCAGCCACAGATACGCAGTATTTT.

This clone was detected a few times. The CDR3 DNA follows: TGTGCCAGCAGCACTGGGACAGCCAATGAAAAACTGTTTTTT. Amino acid sequence: CASSTGTANEKLFF. V gene TRBV7-9 combines with J gene TRBJ1-4, with 7 nucleotides matching TRBD1. The length of the CDR3 is 14 residues. The J segment lost 5 bases and the V segment lost 5 bases, leaving 5 bases of the junction unmatched. Germline V gives CDR1 SEHNR, CDR2 FQNEAQ (reference sequence).

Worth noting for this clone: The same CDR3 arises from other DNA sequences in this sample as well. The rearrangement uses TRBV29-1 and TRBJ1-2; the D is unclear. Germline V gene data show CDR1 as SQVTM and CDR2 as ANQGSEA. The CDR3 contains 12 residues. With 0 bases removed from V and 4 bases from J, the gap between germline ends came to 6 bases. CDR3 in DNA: TGCAGCGTTGAAGAGTCTTCCTATGGCTACACCTTC. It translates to CSVEESSYGYTF.

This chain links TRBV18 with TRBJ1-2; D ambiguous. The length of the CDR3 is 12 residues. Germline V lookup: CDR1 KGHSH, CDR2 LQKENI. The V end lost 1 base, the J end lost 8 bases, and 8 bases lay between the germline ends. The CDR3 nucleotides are TGTGCCAGCTCACCACAGGCGGAGGGCTACACCTTC. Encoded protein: CASSPQAEGYTF.

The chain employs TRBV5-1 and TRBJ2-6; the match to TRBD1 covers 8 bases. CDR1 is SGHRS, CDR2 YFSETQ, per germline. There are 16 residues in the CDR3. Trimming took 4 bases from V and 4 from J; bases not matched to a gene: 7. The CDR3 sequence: CASSKGQEAGANVLTF. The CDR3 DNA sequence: TGCGCCAGCAGCAAGGGACAGGAGGCCGGGGCCAACGTCCTGACTTTC.